Reported below is one T cell receptor beta chain. Assay used: immunoSEQ multiplex PCR; TCRdb lists only in-frame clones, some missing. Here the sample spans 150,000 to 200,000 clones, 92% being singletons. Per germline, CDR1 MNHEY and CDR2 SMNVEV (reference sequence). CDR3 length: 15 amino acids. V shed 6 bases and J 7 bases; nucleotides not matched to a gene: 13. Enrolment of Seattle patients took place during active infection, and they were followed longitudinally. This specimen comes from a study of blood T cell repertoires in COVID-19. At the level of the study: The study drew acute and convalescent COVID-19 samples from the United States, Italy and Spain.

Source material: peripheral blood. This rearrangement joins TRBV27 to TRBJ2-7; 9 bases line up with TRBD1. The clonotype comes from a man aged 30-40 years with COVID-19, enrolled during active disease. The CDR3 is CASSPGQGLEREQYF. In DNA, the CDR3 is TGTGCCAGCAGCCCGGGACAGGGTCTGGAGAGGGAGCAGTACTTC.